The 19 T cell receptor beta chains listed next were all sequenced from one sample in a study of STAT3 mutations in large granular lymphocyte leukemia. Sequencing was performed with immunoSEQ multiplex PCR; in TCRdb, only in-frame clones are kept and a portion is missing. The sample includes approximately 25,000 clones, less than 95% seen only once; the top ten take 6.5%. These receptors lack a known antigen. Study results and limitations: At least one immunodominant TCR beta clonotype appeared in every T-cell large granular lymphocyte leukemia patient.

The source material was peripheral blood mononuclear cells. The receptor set was obtained from a man aged 35 to 55 with T-cell large granular lymphocyte leukemia. Some clones in this sample may be carry-over from other donors' samples.

The chain is built from TRBV11-2 and TRBJ2-1; TRBD1 aligns across 8 bases. The V gene end was trimmed by 5 bases and the J gene end by 3 bases; junction bases not matched to a gene: 6. CDR3 length: 15 amino acids. The germline gives CDR1 SGHAT, CDR2 FQNNGV. The CDR3 sequence is CASSPRGTGYNEQFF. CDR3 nucleotide sequence: TGTGCCAGCAGCCCTCGAGGGACAGGCTACAATGAGCAGTTCTTC.

This chain links TRBV6-6 with TRBJ1-5; maybe TRBD1 (5 bases). Germline lookup yields CDR1 MNHNY and CDR2 SVGAGI (reference sequence). V shed 6 bases and J shed 7 bases, with 10 bases lying between them. The CDR3 has 12 residues. The CDR3 reads CASRAGQQPQHF. CDR3 in DNA: TGTGCCAGCAGAGCCGGACAACAGCCCCAGCATTTT.

This chain connects TRBV18 to TRBJ1-3, with 11 positions matching TRBD1. The CDR3 consists of 17 residues. Trimming took 3 bases from V and 2 from J; bases not matched to a gene: 6. From germline, CDR1 is KGHSH and CDR2 LQKENI. CDR3 sequence (DNA): TGTGCCAGCTCACCTACCCCGGGACAGGGGGCTGGAAACACCATATATTTT. This codes for CASSPTPGQGAGNTIYF.

This clone appeared once. V gene TRBV6-6 combines with J gene TRBJ1-4; D may be TRBD1 (6 bases). CDR1 is MNHNY and CDR2 is SVGAGI in the germline V gene (reference sequence). V lost 5 bases and J 0 bases, leaving 13 bases between the germline ends. The CDR3 has 16 residues. The CDR3 spells CASSSPGHATNEKLFF. The CDR3 DNA is TGTGCCAGCAGTAGCCCGGGACACGCAACTAATGAAAAACTGTTTTTT.

Here the CDR3 reads CASSSGGPSSYNEQFF. The DNA for the CDR3 is TGTGCCAGCAGCTCCGGGGGTCCGAGCTCCTACAATGAGCAGTTCTTC. The chain joins TRBV7-2 to TRBJ2-1; tentative D call: TRBD2 (6 bases). The CDR3 length is 16 residues. The V and J ends lost 4 bases and 0 bases respectively, with 13 bases between them. Germline V gives CDR1 SGHTA, CDR2 FQGNSA. Full variable domain (missing parts from reference TRBV7-2 and TRBJ2-1): GAGVSQSPSNKVTEKGKDVELRCDPISGHTALYWYRQSLGQGLEFLIYFQGNSAPDKSGLPSDRFSAERTGGSVSTLTIQRTQQEDSAVYLCASSSGGPSSYNEQFFGPGTRLTVL.

This chain uses TRBV27 with TRBJ1-6; 10 nucleotides line up with TRBD1. CDR3 length: 13 amino acids. Germline-derived CDR1 and CDR2 are MNHEY and SMNVEV (reference sequence). V lost 6 bases, J lost 8 bases, and 1 base stayed unmatched. This CDR3 is CASRGQGHSPLHF. The DNA of the CDR3 is TGTGCCAGCAGGGGACAGGGGCATTCACCCCTCCACTTT.

CDR3 nucleotides: TGTGCCAGCAGCCCTTCCCTGGGGGCGCGCTCGGAGACCCAGTACTTC. This gives the protein CASSPSLGARSETQYF. V and J are TRBV6-6 and TRBJ2-5, with a weak D call TRBD1 (6 bases). The CDR3 consists of 16 residues. Trimming pared 6 bases from V and 5 bases from J, leaving 22 bases between. Germline CDR1 is MNHNY and CDR2 is SVGAGI (reference sequence).

The gene calls are TRBV7-8 and TRBJ1-1; 7 bases align to TRBD1. V shed 5 bases and J 1 base; nucleotides not matched to a gene: 4. The CDR3 length is 14 residues. Germline CDR1 and CDR2: SGHVS and FQNEAQ. CDR3 nucleotide sequence: TGTGCCAGCAGCCCTAAGGGGGCGAACACTGAAGCTTTCTTT. This translates into CASSPKGANTEAFF.

This chain joins TRBV5-1 and TRBJ2-1; TRBD2 matches at 11 bases. Germline V gene sequence: CDR1 SGHRS, CDR2 YFSETQ. The V gene end was trimmed by 4 bases and the J gene end by 6 bases; junction bases not matched to a gene: 9. The CDR3 is 16 residues long. The CDR3 loop reads CASSPSSGGAFNEQFF. The CDR3 DNA reads TGCGCCAGCAGCCCGAGTAGCGGGGGGGCCTTCAATGAGCAGTTCTTC. The variable domain in full, with the rest retrieved from reference TRBV5-1 and TRBJ2-1, is KAGVTQTPRYLIKTRGQQVTLSCSPISGHRSVSWYQQTPGQGLQFLFEYFSETQRNKGNFPGRFSGRQFSNSRSEMNVSTLELGDSALYLCASSPSSGGAFNEQFFGPGTRLTVL.

The chain joins TRBV28 to TRBJ2-5; TRBD1 agrees at 9 bases. This CDR3 contains 15 residues. V shed 6 bases, J shed 5 bases, and the junction held 10 bases outside the gene matches. The germline V gene has CDR1 MDHEN and CDR2 SYDVKM. The CDR3 here is CASRSPRTGEETQYF. The CDR3 nucleotides are TGTGCCAGCAGATCTCCAAGGACAGGGGAGGAGACCCAGTACTTC. Based on the CDR3 plus reference TRBV28 and TRBJ2-5, the full variable domain is DVKVTQSSRYLVKRTGEKVFLECVQDMDHENMFWYRQDPGLGLRLIYFSYDVKMKEKGDIPEGYSVSREKKERFSLILESASTNQTSMYLCASRSPRTGEETQYFGPGTRLLVL.

The chain uses TRBV19 and TRBJ1-2; 7 nucleotides align to TRBD1. CDR3 size: 13 residues. Germline V lookup: CDR1 LNHDA, CDR2 SQIVND (reference sequence). V lost 8 bases, J lost 6 bases, and 9 bases stayed unmatched. CDR3 bases: TGTGCCAGTCATGACAGGGTAAAGGATGGCTACACCTTC. As protein: CASHDRVKDGYTF. Variable domain in full (rest from reference TRBV19 and TRBJ1-2): DGGITQSPKYLFRKEGQNVTLSCEQNLNHDAMYWYRQDPGQGLRLIYYSQIVNDFQKGDIAEGYSVSREKKESFPLTVTSAQKNPTAFYLCASHDRVKDGYTFGSGTRLTVV.

The chain employs TRBV7-8 and TRBJ1-2; the D gene is possibly TRBD1 (6 bases). Germline V gene sequence: CDR1 SGHVS, CDR2 FQNEAQ. CDR3 length: 18 amino acids. Trimming removed 4 bases at V and 1 base at J, with 22 bases between. The CDR3 loop is CASSSITSRTAINYGYTF. The CDR3 DNA reads as TGTGCCAGCAGCTCGATTACGTCGCGGACAGCAATTAACTATGGCTACACCTTC.

This chain joins TRBV7-9 and TRBJ1-6, with D perhaps matching TRBD1 (5 bases). The CDR3 covers 14 residues. The V and J ends lost 10 bases and 7 bases respectively, with 17 bases between them. Per germline, CDR1 SEHNR and CDR2 FQNEAQ (reference sequence). The CDR3 DNA is TGTGCCACTAGACACAGGATGGAAAATTCACCCCTCCACTTT. Translation gives CATRHRMENSPLHF.

V and J are TRBV19 and TRBJ1-4; D call uncertain. The CDR3 consists of 14 residues. CDR1 and CDR2 from the germline V gene are LNHDA and SQIVND (reference sequence). The V gene lost 5 bases and the J gene lost 1 base, with 8 bases spanning the gap. Written as DNA, the CDR3 is TGTGCCAGTAGTCCGGAGGGAACTAATGAAAAACTGTTTTTT. Protein sequence: CASSPEGTNEKLFF.

V usage is TRBV29-1 and J usage is TRBJ2-7; TRBD1 agrees at 8 bases. In germline, CDR1 is SQVTM, CDR2 ANQGSEA. This CDR3 is 14 amino acids long. V was clipped by 4 bases and J by 1 base; unmatched bases: 6. CDR3 DNA: TGCAGCGTTGTTGCAGGGGGCGCTTCCTACGAGCAGTACTTC. Translating gives CSVVAGGASYEQYF.

The chain has TRBV27 and TRBJ1-2; the D gene is possibly TRBD1 (6 bases). This CDR3 is built from 14 residues. The V and J ends lost 5 bases and 7 bases respectively, with 17 bases between them. Germline V gives CDR1 MNHEY, CDR2 SMNVEV (reference sequence). CDR3 amino acids: CASSPFRGVGGYTF. The CDR3 bases are TGTGCCAGCAGTCCATTCAGGGGAGTCGGTGGCTACACCTTC.

The chain carries TRBV7-9 and TRBJ2-3; 9 bases line up with TRBD2. The CDR3 consists of 17 residues. Trimming removed 0 bases from V and 0 bases from J; junction bases left unmatched: 4. The germline V gene has CDR1 SEHNR and CDR2 FQNEAQ (reference sequence). In nucleotides, the CDR3 is TGTGCCAGCAGCTTAGCCCGCGGGGGGGCGAGCACAGATACGCAGTATTTT. This sequence encodes CASSLARGGASTDTQYF. The variable domain in full, with the rest retrieved from reference TRBV7-9 and TRBJ2-3, is DTGVSQNPRHKITKRGQNVTFRCDPISEHNRLYWYRQTLGQGPEFLTYFQNEAQLEKSRLLSDRFSAERPKGSFSTLEIQRTEQGDSAMYLCASSLARGGASTDTQYFGPGTRLTVL.

In its sample, this clone was seen once. DNA of the CDR3: TGTGCCAGCAGTTACGGATCGGCAGGGGAAGAGACCCAGTACTTC. Translation gives CASSYGSAGEETQYF. J is TRBJ2-5 and V is TRBV6-5; weak D call: TRBD1 (6 bases). V lost 2 bases, J lost 3 bases, and 13 bases lay in between. The CDR3 consists of 15 residues. The germline V gene encodes CDR1 MNHEY and CDR2 SVGAGI.

This clone showed up just a few times. The rearrangement joins TRBV25-1 to TRBJ1-2; 9 bases agree with TRBD1. CDR1 and CDR2 (germline): MGHDK, SYGVNS. The CDR3 consists of 16 residues. V gave up 4 bases and J gave up 4 bases; unmatched junction bases: 10. This CDR3 is CASSAAGTGKAYGYTF. CDR3 in DNA: TGTGCCAGCAGTGCGGCCGGGACAGGGAAAGCCTATGGCTACACCTTC.